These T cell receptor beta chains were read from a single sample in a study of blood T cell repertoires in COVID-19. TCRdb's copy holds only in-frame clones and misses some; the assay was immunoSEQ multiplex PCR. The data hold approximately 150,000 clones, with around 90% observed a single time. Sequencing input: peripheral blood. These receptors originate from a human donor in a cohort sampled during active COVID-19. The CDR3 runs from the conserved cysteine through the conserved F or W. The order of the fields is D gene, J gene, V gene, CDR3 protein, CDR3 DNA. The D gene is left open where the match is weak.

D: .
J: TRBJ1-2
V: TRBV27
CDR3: CASSSGPNYGYTF
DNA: TGTGCCAGCAGTTCTGGCCCTAACTATGGCTACACCTTC

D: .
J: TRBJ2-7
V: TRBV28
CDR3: CASRRGFEQYF
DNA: TGTGCCAGCAGAAGGGGGTTCGAGCAGTACTTC

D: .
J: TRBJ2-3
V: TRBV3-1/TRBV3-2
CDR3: CASSQDRAGSTDTQYF
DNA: TGTGCCAGCAGCCAAGATCGGGCGGGGAGCACAGATACGCAGTATTTT

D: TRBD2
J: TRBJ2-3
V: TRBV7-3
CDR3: CASSISGGPGRDTQYF
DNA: TGTGCCAGCAGTATAAGCGGGGGGCCAGGAAGAGATACGCAGTATTTT

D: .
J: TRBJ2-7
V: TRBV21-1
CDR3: CASNRSCHRVKAYEQYF
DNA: TGTGCCAGCAACCGGAGTTGTCACAGGGTGAAGGCCTACGAGCAGTACTTC

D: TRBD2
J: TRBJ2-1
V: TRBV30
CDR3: CAWSVLAASRVQFF
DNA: TGTGCCTGGAGTGTACTAGCGGCCTCAAGGGTGCAGTTCTTC

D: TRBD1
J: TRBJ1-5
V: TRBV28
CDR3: CASSLDRDSYNQPQHF
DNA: TGTGCCAGCAGTTTAGATCGGGACAGTTACAATCAGCCCCAGCATTTT

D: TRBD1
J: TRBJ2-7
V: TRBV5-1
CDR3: CASSGATGIYEQYF
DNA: TGCGCCAGCAGCGGGGCGACAGGGATCTACGAGCAGTACTTC

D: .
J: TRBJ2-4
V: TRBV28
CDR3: CASSLAGASLIAKNIQYF
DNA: TGTGCCAGCAGTTTAGCGGGGGCTTCCCTCATAGCCAAAAACATTCAGTACTTC

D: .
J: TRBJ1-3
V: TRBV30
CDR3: CAWTGLGNTIYF
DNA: TGTGCCTGGACAGGGCTAGGAAACACCATATATTTT

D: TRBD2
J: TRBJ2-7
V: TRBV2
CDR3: CASRFPLGGREDPYEQYF
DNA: TGTGCCAGCCGGTTCCCCTTGGGGGGGCGGGAGGACCCCTACGAGCAGTACTTC